This T cell receptor beta chain was documented in a study of CD8 T cells in Susac syndrome. RNA in amounts of roughly 0.5 to 1 ug was reverse transcribed with random hexamers. TCRdb itself ran the immunoSEQ multiplex PCR reads through MiXCR, one entry per CDR3 protein. The sample includes 150,000 to 200,000 distinct CDR3 sequences, roughly 94% of them seen just once. This CDR3 spans 13 amino acids. V was clipped by 11 bases and J by 2 bases; unmatched bases: 6. Germline lookup yields CDR1 KGHDR and CDR2 SFDVKD. TEMRA cells underwent FACS enrichment and CD8+ and CD4+ T cells underwent negative isolation.

What was sequenced was CD4+ T cells from PBMCs. The sequence was obtained from a human donor with multiple sclerosis. The chain joins TRBV24-1 to TRBJ2-3, with TRBD1 matching over 7 bases. CDR3 residues: CAIGTADTDTQYF. CDR3 DNA: TGTGCCATCGGGACAGCCGACACAGATACGCAGTATTTT.